The clone carrying this T cell receptor beta chain was seen a handful of times. The junction and the germline gene differ at one end; a read error may be behind it. The PCR ran on 60 Vbeta and 13 Jbeta primers. Clones were read by immunoSEQ multiplex PCR, and TCRdb kept only the in-frame ones, dropping some. Of about 99,000 clones in the sample, over 9% were seen once. The data are from a study of cytomegalovirus exposure and HLA in healthy donors. This TCR derives from a man aged 35 to 55 in good health and CMV-seropositive. The sequencing sample was made of PBMCs.

As DNA, the CDR3 is TGCGCCAGCAACTTGGACGTAGCTAACTATGGCTACACCTTC. Translating it yields CASNLDVANYGYTF. The chain combines TRBV5-1 with TRBJ1-2; D gene unclear. From germline, CDR1 is SGHRS and CDR2 YFSETQ. CDR3 length: 14 amino acids.